Shown below are 24 T cell receptor beta chains from a single sample sequenced in a study of blood T cell repertoires in COVID-19. Sequencing was performed with immunoSEQ multiplex PCR; in TCRdb, only in-frame clones are kept and a portion is missing. Among 80,000 or so clones, 70% to 90% were seen once, and the ten largest hold roughly a sixth. Sequencing was done on a sample of peripheral blood. Receptor source: a human donor in a cohort sampled during active COVID-19.

This clone showed up just a few times. This chain's CDR3 is CASSQDTLAGGREQFF. CDR3 coding DNA: TGTGCCAGCAGCCAAGATACACTAGCGGGGGGGCGTGAGCAGTTCTTC. This rearrangement joins TRBV4-2 to TRBJ2-1, with 13 bases matching TRBD2. Germline trimming cut 0 bases from V and 9 bases from J; bases unmatched to any gene: 5. The CDR3 has 16 residues. CDR1 and CDR2 (germline): LGHNA, YNFKEQ.

The rearrangement links TRBV7-2 to TRBJ1-5; 7 nucleotides match TRBD1. The germline V gene encodes CDR1 SGHTA and CDR2 FQGNSA. V gave up 5 bases and J gave up 3 bases; unmatched junction bases: 7. CDR3 length: 15 amino acids. The CDR3 sequence is CASSADRVPNQPQHF. The CDR3, as DNA: TGTGCCAGCAGCGCCGACAGGGTCCCCAATCAGCCCCAGCATTTT.

V is TRBV30 and J is TRBJ1-2; possibly TRBD1 for D (6 bases). The CDR3 is 12 residues long. Trimming pared 0 bases from V and 7 bases from J, leaving 9 bases between. Germline CDR1 is GTSNPN and CDR2 is SVGIG (reference sequence). In DNA form, the CDR3 reads TGTGCCTGGAGTGTGGGGGCCGGTGGCTACACCTTC. Protein: CAWSVGAGGYTF.

The chain combines TRBV3-1 (or the pseudogene TRBV3-2) with TRBJ2-7, with 8 bases lining up with TRBD1. The junction had 23 bases not matched to a gene; V was cut back by 4 bases and J by 0 bases. The germline V gene has CDR1 LGHDT and CDR2 YNNKEL (reference sequence). The CDR3 has 21 amino acids. The CDR3 nucleotides are TGTGCCAGCAGCCGGCTCCCACTCAGGGGGCGCTTAAGCGGCAGCTCCTACGAGCAGTACTTC. Translation: CASSRLPLRGRLSGSSYEQYF.

CDR3 region: CASTSRGRGSKYEQYF. DNA for the CDR3: TGTGCCAGCACCTCGCGGGGCAGGGGGTCGAAGTACGAGCAGTACTTC. The J gene is TRBJ2-7, the V gene TRBV28, with D possibly matching TRBD1 (7 bases). The CDR3 is 16 amino acids. CDR1 is MDHEN and CDR2 is SYDVKM in the germline V gene. V gave up 7 bases and J gave up 4 bases, with 23 bases separating them.

This sequence joins TRBV5-1 and TRBJ1-1, with 7 bases aligning to TRBD1. The V gene's germline CDR1 is SGHRS and CDR2 YFSETQ. This CDR3 comprises 15 residues. Trimming cost V 0 bases and J 0 bases; bases outside gene matches: 2. CDR3 loop: CASSLGDRMNTEAFF. The CDR3 DNA reads as TGCGCCAGCAGCTTGGGGGACAGAATGAACACTGAAGCTTTCTTT.

V gene TRBV3-1 (or the pseudogene TRBV3-2) combines with J gene TRBJ2-7; 9 positions agree with TRBD2. CDR1 is LGHDT, CDR2 YNNKEL, per germline (reference sequence). The CDR3 spans 15 residues. The trim removed 2 bases at V and 1 base at J, leaving 3 bases unmatched. This CDR3 reads CASSQLAGGSYEQYF. CDR3 sequence (DNA): TGTGCCAGCAGCCAACTCGCGGGAGGGTCCTACGAGCAGTACTTC.

The rearrangement uses TRBV11-3 and TRBJ1-1; TRBD1 is a possible D gene (5 bases). CDR3 size: 13 residues. Trimming removed 5 bases at V and 2 bases at J, with 9 bases between. CDR1 and CDR2 from the germline V gene are SGHNT and YENEEA. The CDR3: CASSMTDNTEAFF. In DNA form, the CDR3 reads TGTGCCAGCAGCATGACAGATAACACTGAAGCTTTCTTT.

The chain combines TRBV7-2 with TRBJ2-7; TRBD2 matches at 9 bases. Trimming cost V 1 base and J 0 bases; bases outside gene matches: 7. The germline gives CDR1 SGHTA, CDR2 FQGNSA. The CDR3 contains 17 residues. In DNA form, the CDR3 reads TGTGCCAGCAGCTTAGGTGGGCTAGCGGGAAGCTCCTACGAGCAGTACTTC. It is translated as CASSLGGLAGSSYEQYF.

This chain connects TRBV24-1 to TRBJ2-1; the match to TRBD1 covers 8 bases. The CDR3 is 15 amino acids. Germline V gives CDR1 KGHDR, CDR2 SFDVKD. With V trimmed by 8 bases and J by 3 bases, 8 bases remained unmatched. The CDR3 reads CATNPGTGRYNEQFF. CDR3 in DNA: TGTGCCACCAACCCCGGGACAGGACGCTACAATGAGCAGTTCTTC.

This clone has more than one count but fewer than ten. The J gene is TRBJ2-2, the V gene TRBV28, with D maybe TRBD1 (5 bases). CDR3 length: 15 residues. Germline-derived CDR1 and CDR2 are MDHEN and SYDVKM. V was clipped by 3 bases and J by 2 bases, with 10 bases between them. The CDR3 nucleotides are TGTGCCAGCAGTTTCTTGACAGAAAACACCGGGGAGCTGTTTTTT. As protein: CASSFLTENTGELFF.

The chain joins TRBV7-9 to TRBJ2-7, with 7 nucleotides matching TRBD2. The trim removed 1 base at V and 3 bases at J, leaving 3 bases unmatched. CDR1 is SEHNR and CDR2 is FQNEAQ in the germline V gene (reference sequence). This CDR3 contains 14 residues. The DNA for the CDR3 is TGTGCCAGCAGCTTAGGGGGGAGGGTCTACGAGCAGTACTTC. Protein: CASSLGGRVYEQYF.

This chain links TRBV7-2 with TRBJ2-5, with D tentatively TRBD2 (5 bases). Trimming shortened V by 4 bases and J by 4 bases, and 13 bases separated the two germline ends. The germline V gene has CDR1 SGHTA and CDR2 FQGNSA. CDR3 length equals 14 residues. The CDR3 loop is CASSSVLVGETQYF. The CDR3 DNA reads TGTGCCAGCAGCTCCGTACTAGTGGGAGAGACCCAGTACTTC.

This sequence joins TRBV19 and TRBJ2-4; D is perhaps TRBD2 (5 bases). Germline CDR1 is LNHDA and CDR2 is SQIVND (reference sequence). The V gene lost 7 bases and the J gene lost 0 bases, with 19 bases spanning the gap. The CDR3 runs 17 residues. The CDR3 loop reads CASNERSSRLAKNIQYF. Written as DNA, the CDR3 is TGTGCCAGTAATGAGCGGTCATCCCGACTAGCCAAAAACATTCAGTACTTC.

This chain joins TRBV5-1 and TRBJ1-1; 7 bases map to TRBD1. Germline assignment: CDR1 SGHRS and CDR2 YFSETQ. The J segment lost 11 bases and the V segment lost 3 bases, leaving 19 bases of the junction unmatched. The CDR3 is 16 amino acids. CDR3: CASSWRAGQTPLRAFF. CDR3 nucleotide sequence: TGCGCCAGCAGCTGGAGGGCGGGACAGACGCCTTTGAGGGCTTTCTTT.

The V call is TRBV25-1, the J call TRBJ1-5; D gene ambiguous. Looked up from germline, CDR1 is MGHDK and CDR2 is SYGVNS. V was cut by 1 base and J by 6 bases, with 4 bases left in between. This CDR3 region has 12 residues. DNA for the CDR3: TGTGCCAGCAGTGAATCAGGTCAGCCCCAGCATTTT. Its translation: CASSESGQPQHF.

V gene TRBV6-1 combines with J gene TRBJ2-7; 14 bases line up with TRBD2. Per germline, CDR1 MNHNS and CDR2 SASEGT. Trimming took 3 bases from V and 4 from J; bases not matched to a gene: 2. This CDR3 contains 15 residues. The DNA for the CDR3 is TGTGCCAGCAGTGAGGGACTAGCGGGAGCGTACGAGCAGTACTTC. As protein: CASSEGLAGAYEQYF.

The CDR3 sequence: CASSLALGGSNTEAFF. As DNA, the CDR3 is TGCGCCAGCAGCCTGGCTTTGGGGGGATCGAACACTGAAGCTTTCTTT. This chain joins TRBV5-1 and TRBJ1-1; D is possibly TRBD1 (5 bases). The CDR3 is 16 residues long. V lost 4 bases to trimming and J lost 1 base, with 17 bases between them. Germline V gene sequence: CDR1 SGHRS, CDR2 YFSETQ.

The chain links TRBV12-3 or TRBV12-4 to TRBJ2-3; D is undetermined. V was clipped by 2 bases and J by 3 bases, with 6 bases between them. There are 13 residues in the CDR3. The CDR3, as DNA: TGTGCCAGCAGTTTACCCTTAACAGATACGCAGTATTTT. Translated, it gives CASSLPLTDTQYF.

The sample holds one count of this clone. This chain links TRBV5-1 with TRBJ2-1, with D perhaps TRBD2 (5 bases). Deletions cut 1 base from V and 5 bases from J, with 10 bases between. Germline V CDR1 and CDR2: SGHRS, YFSETQ. This CDR3 has 14 residues. CDR3 DNA: TGCGCCAGCAGCTTGTTAGCGTCCAACAATGAGCAGTTCTTC. Translating gives CASSLLASNNEQFF.

J is TRBJ2-3 and V is TRBV7-2, with TRBD2 matching over 14 bases. Germline V gives CDR1 SGHTA, CDR2 FQGNSA. The CDR3 length is 16 residues. V shed 4 bases and J 6 bases; nucleotides not matched to a gene: 6. CDR3 loop: CASSSGLAGAGDTQYF. CDR3 in DNA: TGTGCCAGCAGCTCGGGACTAGCGGGGGCTGGGGATACGCAGTATTTT.

This rearrangement joins TRBV7-6 to TRBJ2-3, with D tentatively TRBD1 (5 bases). V shed 1 base and J shed 4 bases, with 9 bases lying between them. The CDR3 loop spans 14 amino acids. Germline V gene sequence: CDR1 SGHVS, CDR2 FNYEAQ. CDR3 sequence: CASSLDQGSDTQYF. The DNA for the CDR3 is TGTGCCAGCAGCTTAGATCAGGGATCAGATACGCAGTATTTT. The full variable domain, with the rest looked up from reference TRBV7-6 and TRBJ2-3, is GAGVSQSPRYKVTKRGQDVALRCDPISGHVSLYWYRQALGQGPEFLTYFNYEAQQDKSGLPNDRFSAERPEGSISTLTIQRTEQRDSAMYRCASSLDQGSDTQYFGPGTRLTVL.

The J gene is TRBJ2-5, the V gene TRBV10-3; 14 nucleotides line up with TRBD2. Trimming at V came to 3 bases and at J to 4 bases, leaving 1 base not matched to a gene. This CDR3 contains 15 residues. Germline lookup yields CDR1 ENHRY and CDR2 SYGVKD. This CDR3 reads CAISEGLAGGETQYF. In DNA, the CDR3 is TGTGCCATCAGTGAAGGACTAGCGGGGGGAGAGACCCAGTACTTC.

The rearrangement uses TRBV7-3 and TRBJ2-7, with D unclear. Germline values: CDR1 SGHTA, CDR2 FQGTGA. The CDR3 is made up of 13 amino acids. Trimming removed 0 bases from V and 5 bases from J, with 8 bases in between. The CDR3 DNA is TGTGCCAGCAGCTTAACGTTCCGGGACGAGCAGTACTTC. It encodes CASSLTFRDEQYF.